This T cell receptor beta chain came from a study of siplizumab effects on memory and regulatory T cells. Study conclusions and caveats: The authors mapped only a minor fraction of alloreactive clones to unstimulated subsets. Alloreactive sequences from unstimulated CD4+ memory cells fell significantly with siplizumab. Naive-or-memory phenotypes were unassignable for roughly 80-97% of proliferating CD4+ or CD8+ clones.

TCR templates, roughly 10^5 per sample, were assayed. Sequencing used immunoSEQ multiplex PCR; TCRdb keeps in-frame clones, though not all of them. The data show roughly 100,000 clones, with roughly 92% seen just once and 0.85% to 1.2% held by the top ten. Of note for this clone: Its target is unknown.

Trimming cost V 5 bases and J 8 bases; bases outside gene matches: 7. The CDR3 has 14 amino acids. Per germline, CDR1 SEHNR and CDR2 FQNEAQ (reference sequence). The sequence was obtained from a human donor in good health. The genes are TRBV7-9 and TRBJ1-2; TRBD1 agrees at 11 bases. Sample: CD4+ T cells sorted from blood. DNA for the CDR3: TGTGCCAGCAGCCAACGGACAGGGGGCGACGGCTACACCTTC. The encoded protein is CASSQRTGGDGYTF.